The 26 T cell receptor beta chains below all came from one sample that was sequenced in a study of molecular identifiers for immune sequencing clone quantification. MiXCR, run by TCRdb on the PCR reads, gives a single entry per CDR3 protein. In the table there are 300,000 to 400,000 distinct CDR3 sequences, roughly a quarter of which are singletons. Sequenced sample: naive CD8+ T cells from blood, with Jurkat cell RNA spiked in. Sample subset: FACS-sorted CD8+CD4-CCR7+CD45RA+ naive T cells. Source of these receptors: a human donor in good health. Some libraries in this study had Jurkat cell RNA spiked in.

The chain has TRBV4-3 and TRBJ1-5; 8 positions agree with TRBD1. This CDR3 has 14 residues. Germline V gene data show CDR1 as LGHNA and CDR2 as YSLEER. The ends lost 1 base at V and 7 bases at J; junction bases unmatched: 3. CDR3 bases: TGCGCCAGCAGCCAAGTCACAGGGGGACAGCCCCAGCATTTT. Its protein product is CASSQVTGGQPQHF.

This clonotype came up a few times. The rearrangement links TRBV20-1 to TRBJ2-1, with a possible D match to TRBD2 (6 bases). The CDR3 spans 14 residues. V shed 3 bases and J shed 7 bases, with 16 bases lying between them. Germline V gene lookup returns CDR1 DFQATT and CDR2 SNEGSKA (reference sequence). For the CDR3, the DNA is TGCAGTGCTAGGGGAACTGGGGGGATAAATGAGCAGTTCTTC. As protein: CSARGTGGINEQFF.

This clonotype was seen only a few times. The chain combines TRBV6-6 with TRBJ1-5, with 7 bases aligning to TRBD1. V shed 8 bases and J 2 bases; nucleotides not matched to a gene: 9. The CDR3 runs 15 residues. The germline V gene has CDR1 MNHNY and CDR2 SVGAGI (reference sequence). DNA of the CDR3: TGTGCCAGCGGCGACAGGGTATTGGGCAATCAGCCCCAGCATTTT. Amino acids: CASGDRVLGNQPQHF.

Remarks on this clonotype: A read error may be the cause here, since a much bigger clone is one base away. The rearrangement links TRBV27 to TRBJ2-3; the D is unclear. This CDR3 is 13 amino acids long. CDR1 MNHEY and CDR2 SMNVEV come from the germline V gene (reference sequence). CDR3 bases: TGTGCCAGCAGTTTATACCCCACAGATACGCACTATTTT. Translated, it gives CASSLYPTDTHYF.

V gene TRBV12-3 or TRBV12-4 combines with J gene TRBJ2-3; 14 bases agree with TRBD2. CDR3 size: 20 residues. Germline trimming cut 3 bases from V and 5 bases from J; bases unmatched to any gene: 16. CDR3 in DNA: TGTGCCAGCAGTTTCCCCGGAGGACTAGCGGGAGGTGAGGTTGGAGATACGCAGTATTTT. Translation gives CASSFPGGLAGGEVGDTQYF.

This clonotype was observed at least ten times. This chain joins TRBV15 and TRBJ1-1; D is undetermined. Germline lookup yields CDR1 LNHNV and CDR2 YYDKDF (reference sequence). The CDR3 is 13 residues long. Trimming removed 0 bases from V and 5 bases from J, with 7 bases in between. DNA of the CDR3: TGTGCCACCAGCAGAGACCCAGGAACTGAAGCTTTCTTT. Residues: CATSRDPGTEAFF.

In the case of this clonotype: Possible read error: a much larger clone is one base away. The rearrangement joins TRBV7-2 to TRBJ2-1; perhaps TRBD1 as D (6 bases). The CDR3 consists of 16 residues. The germline CDR1 and CDR2 sequences are SGHTA and FQGNSA. The CDR3 here is CASSSTGTAGFNERFF. CDR3 sequence (DNA): TGTGCCAGCAGCTCAACAGGGACCGCCGGGTTCAATGAGCGGTTCTTC.

This clonotype was detected many times. The chain combines TRBV25-1 with TRBJ2-4; D ambiguous. V dropped 3 bases and J dropped 8 bases, with 5 bases sitting between them. This CDR3 has 11 residues. Germline CDR1 MGHDK, CDR2 SYGVNS. CDR3 amino acids: CASSEGYIQYF. CDR3 DNA: TGTGCCAGCAGTGAGGGTTACATTCAGTACTTC.

This clonotype turned up a few times. This chain joins TRBV30 and TRBJ1-2, with 8 bases lining up with TRBD1. The CDR3 consists of 13 residues. J gave up 2 bases and V 5 bases, and 4 bases lay outside the gene matches. Looked up from germline, CDR1 is GTSNPN and CDR2 is SVGIG (reference sequence). The CDR3 nucleotides read TGTGCCTGGGATGACAGGGGCAACTATGGCTACACCTTC. It is translated as CAWDDRGNYGYTF. Looking up the rest from reference TRBV30 and TRBJ1-2 gives the full variable domain: SQTIHQWPATLVQPVGSPLSLECTVEGTSNPNLYWYRQAAGRGLQLLFYSVGIGQISSEVPQNLSASRPQDRQFILSSKKLLLSDSGFYLCAWDDRGNYGYTFGSGTRLTVV.

This clonotype showed up just a few times. The rearrangement links TRBV4-3 to TRBJ1-1; D unclear. The CDR3 has 14 residues. CDR1 and CDR2 (germline): LGHNA, YSLEER. Trimming left V 0 bases short and J 3 bases short, with 8 bases between. CDR3 sequence (DNA): TGCGCCAGCAGCCAAGATTACGCGGACACTGAAGCTTTCTTT. It specifies CASSQDYADTEAFF.

This clonotype was seen a handful of times. This rearrangement joins TRBV19 to TRBJ2-7; D unresolved. Trimming pared 3 bases from V and 2 bases from J, leaving 11 bases between. CDR3 length equals 14 residues. Germline CDR1 is LNHDA and CDR2 is SQIVND (reference sequence). DNA for the CDR3: TGTGCCAGTAGTATTAAAGGGTCGACCTACGAGCAGTACTTC. Its protein product is CASSIKGSTYEQYF.

This clonotype came up a few times. The J gene is TRBJ2-2, the V gene TRBV19; 8 bases are shared with TRBD2. V dropped 5 bases and J dropped 7; count of bases not matched to a gene: 9. The CDR3 is 15 residues long. From germline, CDR1 is LNHDA and CDR2 SQIVND (reference sequence). The CDR3 region is CASSAGTRSSGELFF. The CDR3 DNA reads TGTGCCAGTAGTGCCGGGACTAGATCGAGCGGGGAGCTGTTTTTT. Based on the CDR3 plus reference TRBV19 and TRBJ2-2, the full variable domain is DGGITQSPKYLFRKEGQNVTLSCEQNLNHDAMYWYRQDPGQGLRLIYYSQIVNDFQKGDIAEGYSVSREKKESFPLTVTSAQKNPTAFYLCASSAGTRSSGELFFGEGSRLTVL.

This clonotype appeared many times. The chain carries TRBV12-3 or TRBV12-4 and TRBJ1-1; D remains ambiguous. Between the trimmed V and J ends, which lost 6 bases and 1 base, there was a span of 6 bases. This CDR3 has 12 residues. The CDR3: CASRWGNTEAFF. CDR3 nucleotide sequence: TGTGCCAGCAGATGGGGGAACACTGAAGCTTTCTTT.

In regard to this clonotype: Given a much more abundant clone one base away, this may be a read error. The V gene is TRBV9, the J gene TRBJ2-3; a possible D gene is TRBD1 (5 bases). V lost 4 bases and J 2 bases, leaving 11 bases between the germline ends. Looked up from germline, CDR1 is SGDLS and CDR2 is YYNGEE. The CDR3 runs 14 residues. The CDR3 DNA reads TGTGCCAGCAGCCAGGGCAGGGTCACAGATACGCAGTATTTT. Its translation: CASSQGRVTDTQYF. The full variable domain, completed using reference TRBV9 and TRBJ2-3, is DSGVTQTPKHLITATGQRVTLRCSPRSGDLSVYWYQQSLDQGLQFLIQYYNGEERAKGNILERFSAQQFPDLHSELNLSSLELGDSALYFCASSQGRVTDTQYFGPGTRLTVL.

Concerning this clonotype itself: This could be a read error, since a much larger clone is one nucleotide away. The rearrangement links TRBV4-1 to TRBJ1-1; a weak D match, TRBD1 (6 bases). CDR3 length: 15 amino acids. Germline values: CDR1 MGHRA, CDR2 YSYEKL. In DNA form, the CDR3 reads TGCGCCAGCAGCCAAGTGGGGGGCCCGAACACTGAAGCTTCCTTT. Translation: CASSQVGGPNTEASF.

For this clonotype: This may arise from a read error, as a much more abundant clone is one base away. V gene TRBV2 combines with J gene TRBJ2-1, with 7 bases matching TRBD1. Germline V gives CDR1 SNHLY, CDR2 FYNNEI. The CDR3 is made up of 15 amino acids. The J segment lost 6 bases and the V segment lost 6 bases, leaving 11 bases of the junction unmatched. CDR3 DNA: TGTGCCAGCAGCCCCGGGACAGCTGCCTCCAATGAGCAGTTCTTC. This sequence encodes CASSPGTAASNEQFF.

This clonotype was counted between two and nine times. This chain joins TRBV20-1 and TRBJ2-7, with 8 bases fitting TRBD1. The CDR3 consists of 14 residues. The V gene's germline CDR1 is DFQATT and CDR2 SNEGSKA (reference sequence). Losses at the gene ends were 8 bases for V and 5 bases for J; bases not matched to a gene: 14. The CDR3 loop reads CSPTRRDRINEQYF. The CDR3 nucleotides are TGCAGTCCTACAAGGAGGGACAGGATTAACGAGCAGTACTTC.

In the case of this clonotype: One base away lies a much larger clone, so this may be a sequencing read error. The gene calls are TRBV12-3 or TRBV12-4 and TRBJ2-5; TRBD2 aligns across 7 bases. The ends lost 3 bases at V and 0 bases at J; junction bases unmatched: 13. The CDR3 contains 18 residues. The CDR3 spells CASSLWNNGGIYQETQYF. The CDR3 DNA sequence: TGTGCCAGCAGTTTGTGGAATAACGGGGGGATATACCAAGAGACCCAGTACTTC.

This clonotype was counted ten times or more. The J gene is TRBJ2-7, the V gene TRBV20-1; D not resolved. This CDR3 region has 13 residues. CDR1 and CDR2 (germline): DFQATT, SNEGSKA (reference sequence). Deletions cut 1 base from V and 11 bases from J, with 18 bases between. CDR3 protein: CSARALNEGSEYF. As DNA, the CDR3 is TGCAGTGCTAGAGCACTAAATGAAGGATCGGAGTACTTC.

The genes are TRBV7-6 and TRBJ2-3; 14 bases align to TRBD2. V lost 5 bases and J lost 4; bases outside the gene matches: 8. The germline V gene encodes CDR1 SGHVS and CDR2 FNYEAQ. The CDR3 has 17 amino acids. The DNA for the CDR3 is TGTGCCAGCAGCCAAGGGACTAGCGGGAGTTCAGCAGATACGCAGTATTTT. It yields the protein CASSQGTSGSSADTQYF.

This clonotype has more than one count but fewer than ten. This rearrangement joins TRBV4-1 to TRBJ2-5, with D tentatively TRBD2 (6 bases). The CDR3 runs 16 residues. Trimming pared 0 bases from V and 4 bases from J, leaving 15 bases between. In germline, CDR1 is MGHRA, CDR2 YSYEKL. CDR3 bases: TGCGCCAGCAGCCAAGATGTTAAGGCTAGCGTAGAGACCCAGTACTTC. Protein sequence: CASSQDVKASVETQYF.

This clonotype was recorded many times. The chain carries TRBV4-1 and TRBJ2-7, with 7 bases identical to TRBD1. The J segment lost 3 bases and the V segment lost 2 bases, leaving 7 bases of the junction unmatched. This CDR3 is 15 amino acids long. Per germline, CDR1 MGHRA and CDR2 YSYEKL. The CDR3 nucleotides read TGCGCCAGCAGCCAAACGACAGGGACGGGCTACGAGCAGTACTTC. This codes for CASSQTTGTGYEQYF.

There are a few counts of this clonotype. V usage is TRBV7-2 and J usage is TRBJ2-5; no reliable D call. The V gene lost 0 bases and the J gene lost 3 bases, with 8 bases spanning the gap. CDR1 SGHTA and CDR2 FQGNSA come from the germline V gene. The CDR3 totals 14 residues. The CDR3 reads CASSLALQEETQYF. In DNA, the CDR3 is TGTGCCAGCAGCTTAGCGTTACAAGAAGAGACCCAGTACTTC.

Of note for this clonotype: A read error is possible here, since a much larger clone lies one base away. The rearrangement uses TRBV4-1 and TRBJ2-5; D might be TRBD1 (5 bases). From germline, CDR1 is MGHRA and CDR2 YSYEKL. This CDR3 is 15 amino acids long. CDR3 in DNA: TGCGCCAGCAGCCAACTCGACAGCAAAAAAGAGCCCCAGTACTTC. It translates to CASSQLDSKKEPQYF.

This clonotype was recorded at least ten times. V and J are TRBV7-6 and TRBJ2-2, with D possibly matching TRBD2 (5 bases). Trimming removed 3 bases at V and 2 bases at J, with 16 bases between. This CDR3 has 17 amino acids. The germline CDR1 and CDR2 sequences are SGHVS and FNYEAQ. The chain's CDR3 is CASSFPRRGPNTGELFF. The CDR3, as DNA: TGTGCCAGCAGCTTCCCCAGAAGAGGGCCCAACACCGGGGAGCTGTTTTTT.

In its sample, this clonotype was seen a few times. This rearrangement joins TRBV9 to TRBJ1-5; 7 nucleotides line up with TRBD1. Trimming took 0 bases from V and 4 from J; bases not matched to a gene: 4. From germline, CDR1 is SGDLS and CDR2 YYNGEE. This CDR3 has 15 amino acids. This CDR3 reads CASSVEGTVNQPQHF. DNA of the CDR3: TGTGCCAGCAGCGTAGAGGGGACAGTTAATCAGCCCCAGCATTTT.